One and the same sample provided the 22 T cell receptor beta chains below, sequenced in a study of OX40 agonist ivuxolimab in advanced cancers. Produced via immunoSEQ multiplex PCR; TCRdb's table is partial and in-frame only. The table records more than 60,000 clones, around 87% of them present only once. Sequenced material: CD4+ or CD8+ T cells sorted from blood, taken in a trial of the OX40 agonist ivuxolimab. The receptors derive from an adult with an advanced solid tumor such as melanoma, head and neck, liver or kidney cancer.

The chain employs TRBV4-1 and TRBJ1-2; 8 nucleotides match TRBD1. V dropped 5 bases and J dropped 4; count of bases not matched to a gene: 6. Looked up from germline, CDR1 is MGHRA and CDR2 is YSYEKL. The CDR3 has 14 residues. CDR3 nucleotides: TGCGCCAGCAGCGACTCCGGGACAGGCTATGGCTACACCTTC. Translation gives CASSDSGTGYGYTF.

This rearrangement joins TRBV7-9 to TRBJ1-1, with TRBD1 matching over 9 bases. Germline V gene lookup returns CDR1 SEHNR and CDR2 FQNEAQ (reference sequence). CDR3 length equals 14 residues. The V gene end was trimmed by 5 bases and the J gene end by 3 bases; junction bases not matched to a gene: 4. This CDR3 reads CASSLRQGDTEAFF. CDR3 bases: TGTGCCAGCAGCCTTAGACAGGGGGACACTGAAGCTTTCTTT.

The gene calls are TRBV11-2 and TRBJ1-3; unclear D gene. The CDR3 runs 15 residues. Trimming pared 5 bases from V and 1 base from J, leaving 12 bases between. CDR1 and CDR2 (germline): SGHAT, FQNNGV. The CDR3 protein is CASSRSRVSGNTIYF. The CDR3 DNA is TGTGCCAGCAGCCGAAGTAGGGTATCTGGAAACACCATATATTTT.

In its sample, this clone was seen a few times. The rearrangement uses TRBV7-8 and TRBJ2-7, with D perhaps TRBD1 or TRBD2 (7 bases each). Deletions cut 3 bases from V and 1 base from J, with 10 bases between. CDR3 length: 14 residues. Germline V gene lookup returns CDR1 SGHVS and CDR2 FQNEAQ. CDR3 loop: CASSFRGGSYEQYF. CDR3 DNA: TGTGCCAGCAGCTTCAGGGGGGGGTCCTACGAGCAGTACTTC. Supplemented by reference TRBV7-8 and TRBJ2-7, the full variable domain reads GAGVSQSPRYKVAKRGQDVALRCDPISGHVSLFWYQQALGQGPEFLTYFQNEAQLDKSGLPSDRFFAERPEGSVSTLKIQRTQQEDSAVYLCASSFRGGSYEQYFGPGTRLTVT.

The V call is TRBV2, the J call TRBJ1-4; D unclear. There are 15 residues in the CDR3. Deletions cut 7 bases from V and 3 bases from J, with 15 bases between. From germline, CDR1 is SNHLY and CDR2 FYNNEI. CDR3: CASNTIDGPNEKLFF. The CDR3 nucleotides read TGTGCCAGCAATACCATAGACGGACCTAATGAAAAACTGTTTTTT.

The V and J genes are TRBV9 and TRBJ1-2, with D possibly being TRBD1 (5 bases). The CDR3 is 15 residues long. CDR1 is SGDLS and CDR2 is YYNGEE in the germline V gene. The V and J ends lost 6 bases and 4 bases respectively, with 19 bases between them. The chain's CDR3 is CASNPQGSRGYGYTF. DNA of the CDR3: TGTGCCAGCAACCCCCAGGGTTCGCGCGGCTATGGCTACACCTTC.

The J gene is TRBJ2-7, the V gene TRBV12-5, with a tentative D call TRBD1 (6 bases). Germline CDR1 LGHNT, CDR2 FRNRAP. This CDR3 is 17 amino acids long. The ends were cut back, 5 bases at V and 0 bases at J, with 20 bases in the middle. CDR3 region: CASGQKGHALSSYEQYF. The CDR3 DNA follows: TGTGCTAGTGGTCAAAAGGGACACGCATTAAGCTCCTACGAGCAGTACTTC.

The chain links TRBV18 to TRBJ1-1; D is unclear. Between the trimmed V and J ends, which lost 3 bases and 1 base, there was a span of 18 bases. This CDR3 region has 17 residues. Germline CDR1 KGHSH, CDR2 LQKENI. CDR3 region: CASSPNAPSVGNTEAFF. The CDR3 bases are TGTGCCAGCTCACCCAATGCCCCCAGTGTCGGGAACACTGAAGCTTTCTTT. The entire variable domain, with the rest obtained from reference TRBV18 and TRBJ1-1, is as follows: NAGVMQNPRHLVRRRGQEARLRCSPMKGHSHVYWYRQLPEEGLKFMVYLQKENIIDESGMPKERFSAEFPKEGPSILRIQQVVRGDSAAYFCASSPNAPSVGNTEAFFGQGTRLTVV.

The V and J genes are TRBV5-1 and TRBJ2-7; D remains unclear. The V gene's germline CDR1 is SGHRS and CDR2 YFSETQ. V was shortened by 4 bases and J by 0 bases, with 8 bases between the two germline ends. The CDR3 loop spans 13 amino acids. In DNA, the CDR3 is TGCGCCAGCAGCGTGGCCCCCTCCTACGAGCAGTACTTC. It encodes CASSVAPSYEQYF.

This chain joins TRBV7-6 and TRBJ2-3; the match to TRBD2 covers 12 bases. With 5 bases clipped from V and 3 bases from J, the junction kept 12 bases outside the gene matches. The CDR3 has 18 residues. Germline values: CDR1 SGHVS, CDR2 FNYEAQ. The DNA for the CDR3 is TGTGCCAGCAGCAAACGGACTAGCGGGGTCAGTGGGACAGATACGCAGTATTTT. Protein: CASSKRTSGVSGTDTQYF.

This chain links TRBV2 with TRBJ2-7; D not certain. The CDR3 has 12 residues. The germline V gene encodes CDR1 SNHLY and CDR2 FYNNEI. V gave up 4 bases and J gave up 2 bases, with 6 bases separating them. CDR3 DNA: TGTGCCAGCAGTGGCCCCCCCTACGAGCAGTACTTC. Its translation: CASSGPPYEQYF.

The genes are TRBV10-2 and TRBJ1-2; 10 bases fit TRBD1. This CDR3 comprises 15 residues. Trimming removed 6 bases from V and 6 bases from J; junction bases left unmatched: 10. Germline V lookup: CDR1 WSHSY, CDR2 SAAADI. The CDR3 DNA reads TGCGCCAGCAGAGTCCCGGGACAGGGGCGAGATGGCTACACCTTC. Amino acids: CASRVPGQGRDGYTF.

The chain links TRBV5-4 to TRBJ2-7; a possible D gene is TRBD1 (6 bases). In germline, CDR1 is SGHNT, CDR2 YYREEE (reference sequence). There are 14 residues in the CDR3. V was clipped by 3 bases and J by 6 bases, with 16 bases between them. The chain's CDR3 is CASSWDQGPREQYF. CDR3 nucleotides: TGTGCCAGCAGCTGGGATCAGGGGCCCCGCGAGCAGTACTTC.

The rearrangement links TRBV30 to TRBJ1-6; D not resolved. The CDR3 extends over 13 amino acids. Trimming took 2 bases from V and 6 from J, leaving 8 bases between them. Germline loops: CDR1 GTSNPN, CDR2 SVGIG (reference sequence). In nucleotides, the CDR3 is TGTGCCTGGAGTCCACGGACTAATTCACCCCTCCACTTT. Its protein is CAWSPRTNSPLHF.

The chain links TRBV5-4 to TRBJ2-4; a possible D gene is TRBD1 (5 bases). Trimming pared 4 bases from V and 0 bases from J, leaving 11 bases between. Per germline, CDR1 SGHNT and CDR2 YYREEE (reference sequence). The CDR3 loop spans 15 amino acids. CDR3 DNA: TGTGCCAGCAGCCCCCAGGGTCTAGCCAAAAACATTCAGTACTTC. Translating gives CASSPQGLAKNIQYF.

This chain uses TRBV6-1 with TRBJ1-4; D is unclear. The CDR3 is 14 residues long. Trimming left V 6 bases short and J 7 bases short, with 15 bases between. CDR1 and CDR2 (germline): MNHNS, SASEGT. CDR3 in DNA: TGTGCCAGCAGCCCGGATTCCGCTCCTGAAAAACTGTTTTTT. It is translated as CASSPDSAPEKLFF.

V is TRBV6-5 and J is TRBJ2-7, with D possibly TRBD2 on 6 matching bases. This CDR3 is built from 13 residues. The V gene's germline CDR1 is MNHEY and CDR2 SVGAGI. Deletions cut 5 bases from V and 2 bases from J, with 10 bases between. CDR3 region: CASSPRGTYEQYF. DNA of the CDR3: TGTGCCAGCAGTCCCCGGGGGACCTACGAGCAGTACTTC.

This chain links TRBV7-3 with TRBJ2-1; 10 bases are a match to TRBD1. V was clipped by 4 bases and J by 2 bases; unmatched bases: 5. Germline-derived CDR1 and CDR2 are SGHTA and FQGTGA. The CDR3 contains 16 residues. Written as DNA, the CDR3 is TGTGCCAGCAGCTCACCGGGGACAGGGGCCTACAATGAGCAGTTCTTC. Translation: CASSSPGTGAYNEQFF.

This clone came up once. This sequence joins TRBV5-1 and TRBJ2-1; 8 bases match TRBD1. The CDR3 runs 15 residues. J lost 6 bases, V lost 4 bases, and 9 bases had no gene match. Per the germline V gene, CDR1 is SGHRS and CDR2 is YFSETQ. For the CDR3, the DNA is TGCGCCAGCAGCATTACGGGACAGGCGACCAATGAGCAGTTCTTC. As protein: CASSITGQATNEQFF.

This clone was recorded once. The chain has TRBV2 and TRBJ1-5, with 7 bases lining up with TRBD1. Germline V lookup: CDR1 SNHLY, CDR2 FYNNEI. Trimming at V came to 4 bases and at J to 3 bases, leaving 9 bases not matched to a gene. CDR3 size: 16 residues. CDR3 residues: CASSGNRGITNQPQHF. The CDR3 coding sequence is TGTGCCAGCAGTGGAAACAGGGGCATCACCAATCAGCCCCAGCATTTT. Based on the CDR3 plus reference TRBV2 and TRBJ1-5, the full variable domain is EPEVTQTPSHQVTQMGQEVILRCVPISNHLYFYWYRQILGQKVEFLVSFYNNEISEKSEIFDDQFSVERPDGSNFTLKIRSTKLEDSAMYFCASSGNRGITNQPQHFGDGTRLSIL.

This clone was detected only a few times. The identical CDR3 is also encoded by other nucleotide sequences in the sample. The V and J genes are TRBV30 and TRBJ1-1, with 8 positions matching TRBD1. In germline, CDR1 is GTSNPN, CDR2 SVGIG (reference sequence). CDR3 length equals 11 residues. The V gene end was trimmed by 8 bases and the J gene end by 1 base; junction bases not matched to a gene: 0. CDR3 loop: CAGQGNTEAFF. The CDR3 DNA sequence: TGTGCCGGACAGGGGAACACTGAAGCTTTCTTT.

CDR3 sequence reads: CASSPLENTEAFF. The CDR3 DNA sequence: TGTGCCAGCTCACCTCTGGAGAACACTGAAGCTTTCTTT. J is TRBJ1-1 and V is TRBV18, with D hard to call. The V end lost 3 bases, the J end lost 1 base, and 6 bases lay between the germline ends. The germline CDR1 and CDR2 sequences are KGHSH and LQKENI. The CDR3 totals 13 residues. Full variable domain (outside the CDR3, taken from reference TRBV18 and TRBJ1-1): NAGVMQNPRHLVRRRGQEARLRCSPMKGHSHVYWYRQLPEEGLKFMVYLQKENIIDESGMPKERFSAEFPKEGPSILRIQQVVRGDSAAYFCASSPLENTEAFFGQGTRLTVV.